This T cell receptor (beta chain) came from a study of metastatic and nonmetastatic thyroid tumors. About the study: Malignant thyroid and benign thyroid patients provided blood and tumor or nodule tissue whose repertoires were compared.

This clone was recorded many times. Original handling: For papillary thyroid cancer, a distant-metastasis classifier was constructed from CDR3 differences observed across clinicopathological groups. TCRdb used MiXCR to call clones anew from the PCR reads. TCRdb, rather than the study authors, made the V and J calls. In the table there are under 35,000 clones, about 15% of which are singletons. Germline trimming cut 1 base from V and 6 bases from J; bases unmatched to any gene: 2. Per the germline V gene, CDR1 is SGHAT and CDR2 is FQNNGV. The CDR3 has 14 amino acids. Among the patients, none had received any treatment before thyroid surgery.

The clonotype originates from a female donor with papillary thyroid cancer or a benign thyroid nodule (not recorded which). Some clones in this sample may be carry-over from other donors' samples. Sequenced: blood. The chain joins TRBV11-2 to TRBJ2-1; TRBD2 matches 8 bases. This CDR3 reads CASSLGGTSNEQFF. DNA for the CDR3: TGTGCCAGCAGCTTAGGGGGGACTAGCAATGAGCAGTTCTTC.